The rows below give T cell receptor beta chains drawn from one sample of a study of cytomegalovirus exposure and HLA in healthy donors. Method: immunoSEQ multiplex PCR; TCRdb's copy keeps in-frame clones and lacks some. This repertoire comprises about 170,000 clones; its ten largest clones make up about 0.8%. Sequences were obtained from PBMCs. The receptors shown here come from a woman aged 18-29 years in good health and CMV-seropositive. The CDR3 runs from the conserved cysteine through the conserved F or W. D genes are given only for firm matches.

v_gene	d_gene	len	j_gene	CDR3nt	CDR3aa
TRBV30	.	11	TRBJ1-1	TGTGCCTGGAGCAGGGCCGGTGAGGCTTTCTTT	CAWSRAGEAFF
TRBV4-3	TRBD1	14	TRBJ1-2	TGCGCCAGCAGCCAGTCGGACAGGGACTATGGCTACACCTTC	CASSQSDRDYGYTF
TRBV5-8	.	14	TRBJ2-3	TGTGCCAGCAGCTCCGGGGTACGCACAGATACGCAGTATTTT	CASSSGVRTDTQYF
TRBV7-2	.	15	TRBJ2-3	TGTGCCAGCAGCTTAGACAGCCTCCTCGTGGATACGCAGTATTTT	CASSLDSLLVDTQYF
TRBV4-1	.	12	TRBJ2-5	TGCGCCAGCAGCCAAGATTCCGGGACCCAGTACTTC	CASSQDSGTQYF
TRBV11-3	TRBD1	17	TRBJ2-5	TGTGCCAGCAGCACCGACCCTATGGCAGGGGGCCGTGAGACCCAGTACTTC	CASSTDPMAGGRETQYF
TRBV5-4	TRBD2	18	TRBJ2-2	TGTGCCAGCAGCCCGACTAGCGGGGGAGGAACGAACACCGGGGAGCTGTTTTTT	CASSPTSGGGTNTGELFF
TRBV30	.	11	TRBJ2-7	TGTGCCTGGAAAATCCTGGAGGAGCAGTACTTC	CAWKILEEQYF
TRBV25-1	.	10	TRBJ2-7	TGTGCCAGCAAAAGCGGGGAGCAGTACTTC	CASKSGEQYF
TRBV11-2	TRBD1	15	TRBJ2-5	TGTGCCAGCAGCCCGGGACAGGGGGCCTGGGAGACCCAGTACTTC	CASSPGQGAWETQYF
TRBV30	.	16	TRBJ1-3	TGTGCCTGGAGTGTAGGTGACAGGCTATCTGGAAACACCATATATTTT	CAWSVGDRLSGNTIYF
TRBV4-3	.	15	TRBJ2-5	TGCGCCAGCAGCCAAGATTACAGGGATCAAGAGACCCAGTACTTC	CASSQDYRDQETQYF
TRBV19	.	13	TRBJ1-1	TGTGCCAGTAGTATATACAGGGACGCTGAAGCTTTCTTT	CASSIYRDAEAFF
TRBV6-1	.	14	TRBJ1-5	TGTGCCAGCAGTGAAAACACAGGGAATCAGCCCCAGCATTTT	CASSENTGNQPQHF
TRBV15	.	12	TRBJ2-7	TGTGCCACCAGCAGACCGTTCTACGAGCAGTACTTC	CATSRPFYEQYF
TRBV7-2	TRBD2	15	TRBJ2-7	TGTGCCAGCAGCTTCGGTTCTAGCGGGGGCTACGAGCAGTACTTC	CASSFGSSGGYEQYF
TRBV5-1	.	17	TRBJ1-1	TGCGCCAGCAGCTTAGCTTCGGTCCAGGGAAGGATCACTGAAGCTTTCTTT	CASSLASVQGRITEAFF
TRBV6-5	.	13	TRBJ1-5	TGTGCCAGCAGTCTAGGGGTCAATCAGCCCCAGCATTTT	CASSLGVNQPQHF
TRBV28	TRBD1	12	TRBJ1-5	TGTGCCAGCAGGGGACAGGGGCAGCCCCAGCATTTT	CASRGQGQPQHF
TRBV30	.	13	TRBJ2-1	TGTGCCTGGAGCGCCATGCTCGAGGCCGCGCAGTTCTTC	CAWSAMLEAAQFF
TRBV5-1	.	13	TRBJ2-3	TGCGCCAGCCACTGGGGGGAGGCCGATACGCAGTATTTT	CASHWGEADTQYF
TRBV2	.	13	TRBJ1-2	TGTGCCAGCAGTGAGGGGCCAAACTATGGCTACACCTTC	CASSEGPNYGYTF
TRBV6-5	TRBD2	15	TRBJ2-1	TGTGCCAGCACCCCAAGCGGGAGGTCCTACAATGAGCAGTTCTTC	CASTPSGRSYNEQFF
TRBV5-1	.	15	TRBJ1-3	TGCGCCAGCAGCTTAAGGCAGGGCTCTGGAAACACCATATATTTT	CASSLRQGSGNTIYF
TRBV19	TRBD1	14	TRBJ1-1	TGTGCCAGTAACACCCGGGACAGGGGGACTGAAGCTTTCTTT	CASNTRDRGTEAFF
TRBV2	TRBD1	15	TRBJ1-1	TGTGCCAGCAGAGCAGCGACAGGGGTGTGGACTGAAGCTTTCTTT	CASRAATGVWTEAFF
TRBV7-9	.	15	TRBJ1-6	TGTGCCAGCAGCTCCTCTCAGCCGGGGAATTCACCCCTCCACTTT	CASSSSQPGNSPLHF
TRBV5-1	.	13	TRBJ1-1	TGCGCCAGCAGCTTGGGGGACACTTTGAACGCTTTCTTT	CASSLGDTLNAFF
TRBV7-8	TRBD1	14	TRBJ1-1	TGTGCCAGCAGCCAACAGGGGTCGAACACTGAAGCTTTCTTT	CASSQQGSNTEAFF
TRBV7-2	TRBD1	15	TRBJ2-7	TGTGCCAGCAGCTTTCCGGGACAGAGGTCATACGAGCAGTACTTC	CASSFPGQRSYEQYF
TRBV19	.	12	TRBJ2-2	TGTGCCAGTAGTATCAGAACCGGGGAGCTGTTTTTT	CASSIRTGELFF
TRBV19	TRBD1	15	TRBJ1-5	TGTGCCAGTAGCGTTGGGACAGGGCCGTTTCAGCCCCAGCATTTT	CASSVGTGPFQPQHF
TRBV29-1	.	14	TRBJ2-1	TGCAGCGTTGCAGCTCGGAGCTCCTACAATGAGCAGTTCTTC	CSVAARSSYNEQFF
TRBV27	.	13	TRBJ1-1	TGTGCCAGCAGTTTATCCAGGAACACTGAAGCTTTCTTT	CASSLSRNTEAFF
TRBV19	TRBD1	14	TRBJ1-1	TGTGCCAGTAGCCCGACAGGGGCGAACACTGAAGCTTTCTTT	CASSPTGANTEAFF
TRBV9	TRBD2	16	TRBJ2-3	TGTGCCAGCAGCGTAGCGGGCGGGGGGGAAACAGATACGCAGTATTTT	CASSVAGGGETDTQYF
TRBV6-4	.	16	TRBJ1-3	TGTGCCAGCAGTTCAACAGGGTTAAAGTACGGAAACACCATATATTTT	CASSSTGLKYGNTIYF
TRBV10-3	TRBD1	14	TRBJ1-1	TGTGCCATCAGTGGACAGGGGCTAAACACTGAAGCTTTCTTT	CAISGQGLNTEAFF